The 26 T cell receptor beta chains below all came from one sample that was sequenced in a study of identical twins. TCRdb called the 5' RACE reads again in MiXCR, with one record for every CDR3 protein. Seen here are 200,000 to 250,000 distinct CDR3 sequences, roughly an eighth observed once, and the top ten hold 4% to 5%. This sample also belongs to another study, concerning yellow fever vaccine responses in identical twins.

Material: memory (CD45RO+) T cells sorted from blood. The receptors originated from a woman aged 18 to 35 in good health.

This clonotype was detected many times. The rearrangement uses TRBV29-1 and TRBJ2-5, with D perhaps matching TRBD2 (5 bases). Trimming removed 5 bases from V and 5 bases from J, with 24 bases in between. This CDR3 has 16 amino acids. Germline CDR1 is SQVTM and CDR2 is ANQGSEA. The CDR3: CSVPNPTRTVEETQYF. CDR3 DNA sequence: TGCAGCGTTCCCAACCCGACGCGGACTGTGGAGGAGACCCAGTACTTC.

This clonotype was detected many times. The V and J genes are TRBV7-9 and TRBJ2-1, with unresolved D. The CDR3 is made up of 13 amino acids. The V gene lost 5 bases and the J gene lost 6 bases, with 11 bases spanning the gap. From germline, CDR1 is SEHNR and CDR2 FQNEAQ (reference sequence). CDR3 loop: CASSQAGPNEQFF. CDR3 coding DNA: TGTGCCAGCAGCCAGGCAGGTCCCAATGAGCAGTTCTTC.

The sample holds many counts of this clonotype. CDR3 in amino acids: CAISEGQGATDTQYF. CDR3 DNA sequence: TGTGCCATCAGTGAGGGACAGGGGGCCACAGATACGCAGTATTTT. The V gene is TRBV10-3, the J gene TRBJ2-3; TRBD1 matches at 11 bases. Trimming took 2 bases from V and 2 from J; bases not matched to a gene: 0. This CDR3 contains 15 residues. Germline V lookup: CDR1 ENHRY, CDR2 SYGVKD.

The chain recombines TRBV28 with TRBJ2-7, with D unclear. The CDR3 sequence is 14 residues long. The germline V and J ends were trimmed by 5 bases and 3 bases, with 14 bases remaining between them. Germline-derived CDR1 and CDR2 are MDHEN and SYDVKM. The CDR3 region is CASSRTQIFYEQYF. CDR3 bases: TGTGCCAGCAGTCGGACCCAGATATTCTACGAGCAGTACTTC.

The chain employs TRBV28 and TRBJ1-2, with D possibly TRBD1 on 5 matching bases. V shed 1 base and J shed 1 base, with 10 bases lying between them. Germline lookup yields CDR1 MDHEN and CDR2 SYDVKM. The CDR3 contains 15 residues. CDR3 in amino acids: CASSLYADINYGYTF. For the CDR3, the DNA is TGTGCCAGCAGTTTATACGCGGACATTAACTATGGCTACACCTTC.

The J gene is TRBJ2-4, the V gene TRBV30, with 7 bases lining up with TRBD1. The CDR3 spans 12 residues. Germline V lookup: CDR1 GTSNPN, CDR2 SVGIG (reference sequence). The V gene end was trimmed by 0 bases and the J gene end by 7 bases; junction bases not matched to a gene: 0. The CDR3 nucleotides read TGTGCCTGGAGTGTACAGGGGAACATTCAGTACTTC. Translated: CAWSVQGNIQYF.

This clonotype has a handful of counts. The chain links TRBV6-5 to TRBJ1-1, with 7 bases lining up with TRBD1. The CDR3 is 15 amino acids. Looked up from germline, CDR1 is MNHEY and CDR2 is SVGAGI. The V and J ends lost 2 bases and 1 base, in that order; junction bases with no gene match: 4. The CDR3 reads CASSYRQGPNTEAFF. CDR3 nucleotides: TGTGCCAGCAGTTACAGACAGGGCCCGAACACTGAAGCTTTCTTT.

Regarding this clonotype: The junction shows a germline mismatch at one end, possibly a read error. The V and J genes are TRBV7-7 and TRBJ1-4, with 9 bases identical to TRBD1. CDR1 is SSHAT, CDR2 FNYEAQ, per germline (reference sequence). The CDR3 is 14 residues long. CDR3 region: CASSPGTGNEKLFF. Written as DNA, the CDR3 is TGTGCTAGCAGCCCCGGGACAGGGAATGAAAAACTGTTTTTT. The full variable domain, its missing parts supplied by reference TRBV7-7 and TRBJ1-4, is GAGVSQSPRYKVTKRGQDVTLRCDPISSHATLYWYQQALGQGPEFLTYFNYEAQPDKSGLPSDRFSAERPEGSISTLTIQRTEQRDSAMYRCASSPGTGNEKLFFGSGTQLSVL.

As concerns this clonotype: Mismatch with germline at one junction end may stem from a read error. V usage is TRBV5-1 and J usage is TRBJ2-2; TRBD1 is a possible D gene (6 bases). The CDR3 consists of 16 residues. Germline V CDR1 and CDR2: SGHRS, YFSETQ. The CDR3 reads CSSSTQGRGNTGELFF. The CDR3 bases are TGCTCCAGCAGCACACAGGGACGAGGAAACACCGGGGAGCTGTTTTTT.

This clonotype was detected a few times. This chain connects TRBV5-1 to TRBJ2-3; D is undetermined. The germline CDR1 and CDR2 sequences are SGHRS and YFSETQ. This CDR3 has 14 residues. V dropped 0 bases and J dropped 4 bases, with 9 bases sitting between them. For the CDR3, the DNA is TGCGCCAGCAGCTTGGGGCCTCAGTCAGATACGCAGTATTTT. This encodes CASSLGPQSDTQYF.

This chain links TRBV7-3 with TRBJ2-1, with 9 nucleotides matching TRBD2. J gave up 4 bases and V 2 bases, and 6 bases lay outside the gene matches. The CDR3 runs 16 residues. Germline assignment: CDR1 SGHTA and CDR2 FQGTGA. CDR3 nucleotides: TGTGCCAGCAGCTTATTTGGCGGGGGGGCGTACAATGAGCAGTTCTTC. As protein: CASSLFGGGAYNEQFF.

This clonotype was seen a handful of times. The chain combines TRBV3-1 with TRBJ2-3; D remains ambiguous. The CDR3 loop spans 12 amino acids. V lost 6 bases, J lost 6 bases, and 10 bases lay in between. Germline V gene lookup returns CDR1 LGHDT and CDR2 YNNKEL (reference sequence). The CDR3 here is CASRSLGDTQYF. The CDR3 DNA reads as TGTGCCAGCAGATCCCTAGGGGATACGCAGTATTTT.

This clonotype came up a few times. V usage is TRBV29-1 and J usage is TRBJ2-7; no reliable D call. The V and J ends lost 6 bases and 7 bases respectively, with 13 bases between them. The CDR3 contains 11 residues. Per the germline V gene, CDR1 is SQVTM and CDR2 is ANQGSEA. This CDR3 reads CSVAPPSEQYF. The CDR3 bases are TGCAGCGTGGCCCCCCCGTCGGAGCAGTACTTC.

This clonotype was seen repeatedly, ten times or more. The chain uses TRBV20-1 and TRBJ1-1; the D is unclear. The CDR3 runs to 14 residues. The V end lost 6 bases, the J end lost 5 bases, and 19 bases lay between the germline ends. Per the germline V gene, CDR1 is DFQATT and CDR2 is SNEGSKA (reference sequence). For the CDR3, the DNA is TGCAGTGCGCAGCAAAGGGAAATTAGGACTGAAGCTTTCTTT. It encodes CSAQQREIRTEAFF.

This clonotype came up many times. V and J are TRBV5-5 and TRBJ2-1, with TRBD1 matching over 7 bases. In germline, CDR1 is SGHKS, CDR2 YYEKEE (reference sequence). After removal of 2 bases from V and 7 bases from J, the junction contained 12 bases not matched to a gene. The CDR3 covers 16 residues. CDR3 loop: CASSLIPGGSGNEQFF. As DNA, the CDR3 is TGTGCCAGCAGCTTAATACCAGGGGGATCGGGGAATGAGCAGTTCTTC.

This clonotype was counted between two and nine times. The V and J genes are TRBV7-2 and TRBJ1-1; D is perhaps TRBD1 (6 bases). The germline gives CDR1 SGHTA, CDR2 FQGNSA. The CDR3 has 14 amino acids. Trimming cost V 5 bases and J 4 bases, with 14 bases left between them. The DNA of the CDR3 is TGTGCCAGCAGCCCCCGTGGGGGCGGCACTGAAGCTTTCTTT. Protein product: CASSPRGGGTEAFF.

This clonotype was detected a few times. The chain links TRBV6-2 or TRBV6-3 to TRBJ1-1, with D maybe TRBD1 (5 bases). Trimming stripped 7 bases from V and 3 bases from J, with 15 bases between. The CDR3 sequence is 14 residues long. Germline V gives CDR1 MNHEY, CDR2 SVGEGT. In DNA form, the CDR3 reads TGTGCCAGCACCCTGGGGGGAGTGGACACTGAAGCTTTCTTT. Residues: CASTLGGVDTEAFF.

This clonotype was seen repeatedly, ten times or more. This chain's CDR3 is CSVSRGNTEAFF. The CDR3 bases are TGCAGCGTTTCCAGGGGGAACACTGAAGCTTTCTTT. The chain links TRBV29-1 to TRBJ1-1, with D perhaps matching TRBD1 (6 bases). The CDR3 is 12 residues long. With 5 bases removed from V and 1 base from J, the gap between germline ends came to 8 bases. Germline values: CDR1 SQVTM, CDR2 ANQGSEA.

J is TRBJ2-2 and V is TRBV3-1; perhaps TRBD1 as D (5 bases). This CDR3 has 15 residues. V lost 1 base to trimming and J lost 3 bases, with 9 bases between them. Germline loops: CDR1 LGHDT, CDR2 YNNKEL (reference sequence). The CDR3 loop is CASSQGSGYTGELFF. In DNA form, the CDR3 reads TGTGCCAGCAGCCAAGGGTCAGGGTACACCGGGGAGCTGTTTTTT.

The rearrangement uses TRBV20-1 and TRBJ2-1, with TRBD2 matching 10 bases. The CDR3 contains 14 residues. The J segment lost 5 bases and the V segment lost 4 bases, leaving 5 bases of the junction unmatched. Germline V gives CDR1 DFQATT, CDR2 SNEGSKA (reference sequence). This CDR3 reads CSAISGRADNEQFF. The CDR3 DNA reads TGCAGTGCTATAAGCGGGAGGGCCGACAATGAGCAGTTCTTC.

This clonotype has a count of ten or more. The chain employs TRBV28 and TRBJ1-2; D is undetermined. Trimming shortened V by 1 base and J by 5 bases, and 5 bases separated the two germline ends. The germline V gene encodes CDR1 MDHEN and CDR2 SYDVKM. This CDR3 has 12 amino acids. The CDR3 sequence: CASSLSEYGYTF. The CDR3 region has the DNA TGTGCCAGCAGTTTATCAGAGTATGGCTACACCTTC.

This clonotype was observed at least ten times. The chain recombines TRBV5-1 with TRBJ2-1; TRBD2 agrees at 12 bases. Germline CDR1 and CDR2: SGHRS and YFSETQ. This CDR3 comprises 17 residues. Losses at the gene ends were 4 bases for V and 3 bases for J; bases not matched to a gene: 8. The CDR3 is CASSPWTSGDLYNEQFF. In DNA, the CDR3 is TGCGCCAGCAGCCCGTGGACTAGCGGGGACCTCTACAATGAGCAGTTCTTC.

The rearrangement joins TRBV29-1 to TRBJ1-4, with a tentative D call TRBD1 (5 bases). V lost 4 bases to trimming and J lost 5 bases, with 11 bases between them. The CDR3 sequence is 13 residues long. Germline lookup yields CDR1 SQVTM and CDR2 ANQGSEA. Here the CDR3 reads CSVARDLNEKLFF. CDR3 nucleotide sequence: TGCAGCGTTGCCCGGGACCTAAATGAAAAACTGTTTTTT.

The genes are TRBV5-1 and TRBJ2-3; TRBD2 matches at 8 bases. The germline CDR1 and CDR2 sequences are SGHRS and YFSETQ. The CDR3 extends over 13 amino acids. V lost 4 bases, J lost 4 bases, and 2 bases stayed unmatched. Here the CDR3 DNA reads TGCGCCAGCAGCGCAGCGGGGGCAGATACGCAGTATTTT. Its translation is CASSAAGADTQYF.

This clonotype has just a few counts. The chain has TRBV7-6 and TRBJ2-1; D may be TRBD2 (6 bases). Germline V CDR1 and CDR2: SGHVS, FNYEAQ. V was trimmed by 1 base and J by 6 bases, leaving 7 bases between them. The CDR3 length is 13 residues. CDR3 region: CASSLGLGNEQFF. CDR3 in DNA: TGTGCCAGCAGCTTAGGACTAGGCAATGAGCAGTTCTTC. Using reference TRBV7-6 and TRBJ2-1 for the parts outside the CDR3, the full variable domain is GAGVSQSPRYKVTKRGQDVALRCDPISGHVSLYWYRQALGQGPEFLTYFNYEAQQDKSGLPNDRFSAERPEGSISTLTIQRTEQRDSAMYRCASSLGLGNEQFFGPGTRLTVL.

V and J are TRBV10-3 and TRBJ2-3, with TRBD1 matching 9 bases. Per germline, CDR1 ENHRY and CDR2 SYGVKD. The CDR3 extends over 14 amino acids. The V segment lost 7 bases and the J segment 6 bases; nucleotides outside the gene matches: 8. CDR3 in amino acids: CAINDRGSFDTQYF. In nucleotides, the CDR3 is TGTGCCATCAACGACAGGGGGTCCTTCGATACGCAGTATTTT.